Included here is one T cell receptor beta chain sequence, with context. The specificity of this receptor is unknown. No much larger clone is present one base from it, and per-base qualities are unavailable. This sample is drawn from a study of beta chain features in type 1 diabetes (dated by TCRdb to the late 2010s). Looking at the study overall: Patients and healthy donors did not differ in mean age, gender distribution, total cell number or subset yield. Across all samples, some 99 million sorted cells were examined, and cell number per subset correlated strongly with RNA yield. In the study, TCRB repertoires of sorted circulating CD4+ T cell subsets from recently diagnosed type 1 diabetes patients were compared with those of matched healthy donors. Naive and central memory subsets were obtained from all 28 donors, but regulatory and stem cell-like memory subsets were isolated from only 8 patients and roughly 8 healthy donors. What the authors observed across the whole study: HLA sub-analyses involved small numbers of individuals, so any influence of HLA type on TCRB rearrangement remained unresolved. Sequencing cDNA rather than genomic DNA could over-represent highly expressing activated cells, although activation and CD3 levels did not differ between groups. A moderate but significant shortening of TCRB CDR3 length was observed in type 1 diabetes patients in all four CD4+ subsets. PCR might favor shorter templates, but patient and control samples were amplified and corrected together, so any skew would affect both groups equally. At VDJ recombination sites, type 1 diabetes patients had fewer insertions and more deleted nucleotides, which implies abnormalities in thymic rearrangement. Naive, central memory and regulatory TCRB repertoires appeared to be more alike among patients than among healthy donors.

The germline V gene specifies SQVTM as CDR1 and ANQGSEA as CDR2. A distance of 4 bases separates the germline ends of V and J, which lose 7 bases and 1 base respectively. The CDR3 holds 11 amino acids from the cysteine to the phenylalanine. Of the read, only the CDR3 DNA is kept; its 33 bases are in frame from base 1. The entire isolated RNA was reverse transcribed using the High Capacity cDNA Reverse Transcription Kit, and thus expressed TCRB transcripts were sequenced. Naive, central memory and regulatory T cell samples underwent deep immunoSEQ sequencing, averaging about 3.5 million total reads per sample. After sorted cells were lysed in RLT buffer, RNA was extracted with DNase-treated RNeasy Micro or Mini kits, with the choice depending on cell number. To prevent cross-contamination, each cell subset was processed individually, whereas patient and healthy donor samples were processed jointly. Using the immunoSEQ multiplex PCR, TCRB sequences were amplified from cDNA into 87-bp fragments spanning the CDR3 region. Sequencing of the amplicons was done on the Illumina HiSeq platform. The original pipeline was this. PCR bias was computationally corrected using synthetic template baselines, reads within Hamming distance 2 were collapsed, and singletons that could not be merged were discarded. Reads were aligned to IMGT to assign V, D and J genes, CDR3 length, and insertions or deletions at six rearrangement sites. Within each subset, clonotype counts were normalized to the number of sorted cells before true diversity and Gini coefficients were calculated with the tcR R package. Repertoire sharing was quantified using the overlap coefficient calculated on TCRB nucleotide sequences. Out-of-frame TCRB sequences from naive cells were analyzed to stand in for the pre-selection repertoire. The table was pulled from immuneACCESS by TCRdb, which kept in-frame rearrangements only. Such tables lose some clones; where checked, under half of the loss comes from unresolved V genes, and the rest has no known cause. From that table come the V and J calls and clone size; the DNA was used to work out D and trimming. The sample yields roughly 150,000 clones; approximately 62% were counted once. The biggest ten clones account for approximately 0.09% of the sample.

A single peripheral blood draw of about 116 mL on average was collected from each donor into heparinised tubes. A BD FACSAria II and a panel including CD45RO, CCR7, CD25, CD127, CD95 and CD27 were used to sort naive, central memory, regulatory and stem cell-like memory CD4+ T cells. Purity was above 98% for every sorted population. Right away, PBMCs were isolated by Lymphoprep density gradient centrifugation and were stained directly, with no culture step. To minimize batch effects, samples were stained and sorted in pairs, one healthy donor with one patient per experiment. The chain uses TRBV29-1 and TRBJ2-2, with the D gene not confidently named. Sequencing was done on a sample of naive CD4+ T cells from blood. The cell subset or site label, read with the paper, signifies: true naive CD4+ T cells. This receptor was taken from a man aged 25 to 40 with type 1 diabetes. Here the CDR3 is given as CSGENTGELFF. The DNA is TGCAGCGGGGAGAACACCGGGGAGCTGTTTTTT.